This TCR beta chain derives from a study of radiation and T cells in renal cell carcinoma. On the study more broadly: Nephrectomy followed 15 Gy stereotactic body radiation by 4 weeks. Study-level points and caveats: Pretreatment tumor biopsies were lacking, so baseline clonotypes are unknown.

The protocol was immunoSEQ multiplex PCR, while the TCRdb copy is restricted to in-frame clones and leaves out a portion. This table holds 150,000 or so clones, 88% found once. As to this clone: The antigen is not known.

Sample time point: baseline pretreatment blood. As for treatment: 15 Gy SBRT to primary tumor, nephrectomy 4 weeks later. This CDR3 is built from 12 residues. Germline V gives CDR1 MDHEN, CDR2 SYDVKM. Trimming pared 8 bases from V and 4 bases from J, leaving 11 bases between. The chain recombines TRBV28 with TRBJ1-1, with unresolved D. The sequence was collected from a woman between 70 and 85 years old with renal cell carcinoma. Sequenced here: blood, sampled from a patient whose treatment included radiotherapy and nephrectomy. The CDR3: CASVSLGTEAFF. The CDR3 nucleotides read TGTGCCAGCGTAAGTCTGGGCACTGAAGCTTTCTTT. The full variable domain, its missing parts supplied by reference TRBV28 and TRBJ1-1, is DVKVTQSSRYLVKRTGEKVFLECVQDMDHENMFWYRQDPGLGLRLIYFSYDVKMKEKGDIPEGYSVSREKKERFSLILESASTNQTSMYLCASVSLGTEAFFGQGTRLTVV.